What follows is one T cell receptor (beta chain) and its context. Authors' methods: By means of reference gene primer amplification, nucleated cell counts were estimated. Data came from immunoSEQ multiplex PCR; TCRdb stores just in-frame clones and leaves some out. V and J calls plus clone size are reproduced from that table; the DNA served to infer D and trimming. The data contain roughly 100,000 clones, approximately 72% of them singletons. This record comes from a study of blood T cell repertoires in COVID-19. Study context: Acute and convalescent COVID-19 samples came from the United States, Italy and Spain. The cDNA or gDNA used as material had been derived from T cells, B-cell-depleted T cells, or PBMCs.

The germline gives CDR1 SQVTM, CDR2 ANQGSEA. CDR3 length: 11 amino acids. Losses at the gene ends were 7 bases for V and 4 bases for J; bases not matched to a gene: 2. The clonotype originates from a woman aged 70-85 years with acute or convalescent COVID-19. The sample was peripheral blood. The chain is built from TRBV29-1 and TRBJ1-2; TRBD1 agrees at 8 bases. The CDR3 reads CSAGQGYGYTF. DNA of the CDR3: TGCAGCGCTGGACAGGGCTATGGCTACACCTTC.